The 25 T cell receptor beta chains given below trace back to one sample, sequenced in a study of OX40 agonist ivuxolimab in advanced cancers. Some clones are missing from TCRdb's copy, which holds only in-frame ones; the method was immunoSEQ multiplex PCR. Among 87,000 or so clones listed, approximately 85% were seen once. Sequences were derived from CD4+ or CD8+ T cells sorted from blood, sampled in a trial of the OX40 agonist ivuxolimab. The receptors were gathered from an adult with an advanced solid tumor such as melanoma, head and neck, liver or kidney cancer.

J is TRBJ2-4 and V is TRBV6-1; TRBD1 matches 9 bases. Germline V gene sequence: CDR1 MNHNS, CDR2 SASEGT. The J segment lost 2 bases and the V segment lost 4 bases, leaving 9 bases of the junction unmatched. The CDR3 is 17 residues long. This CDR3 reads CASSGAGTGWTKNIQYF. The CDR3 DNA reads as TGTGCCAGCAGTGGGGCCGGGACAGGGTGGACCAAAAACATTCAGTACTTC.

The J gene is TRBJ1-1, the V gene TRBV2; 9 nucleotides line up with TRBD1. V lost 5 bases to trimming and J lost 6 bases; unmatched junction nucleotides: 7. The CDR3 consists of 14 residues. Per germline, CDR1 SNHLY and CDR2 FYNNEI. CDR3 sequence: CASSFGTGSSEAFF. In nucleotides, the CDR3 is TGTGCCAGCAGTTTCGGGACAGGGTCGTCTGAAGCTTTCTTT.

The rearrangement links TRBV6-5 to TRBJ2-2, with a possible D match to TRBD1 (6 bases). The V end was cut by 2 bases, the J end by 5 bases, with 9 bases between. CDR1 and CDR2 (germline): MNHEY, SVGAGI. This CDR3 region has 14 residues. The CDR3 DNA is TGTGCCAGCAGTTACGAAGGGGGAACCGGGGAGCTGTTTTTT. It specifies CASSYEGGTGELFF.

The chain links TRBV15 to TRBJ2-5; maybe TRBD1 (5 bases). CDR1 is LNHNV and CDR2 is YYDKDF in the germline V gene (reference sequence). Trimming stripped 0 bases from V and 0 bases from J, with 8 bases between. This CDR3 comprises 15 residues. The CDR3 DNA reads TGTGCCACCAGCAGAGAGGGGCAGTACCAAGAGACCCAGTACTTC. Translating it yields CATSREGQYQETQYF.

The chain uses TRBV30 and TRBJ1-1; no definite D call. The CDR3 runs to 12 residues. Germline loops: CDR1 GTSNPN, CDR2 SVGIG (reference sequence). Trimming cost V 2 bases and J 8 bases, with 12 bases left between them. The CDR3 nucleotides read TGTGCCTGGAGTCGGACCCAATTAGAAGCTTTCTTT. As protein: CAWSRTQLEAFF. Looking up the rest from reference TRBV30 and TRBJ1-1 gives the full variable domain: SQTIHQWPATLVQPVGSPLSLECTVEGTSNPNLYWYRQAAGRGLQLLFYSVGIGQISSEVPQNLSASRPQDRQFILSSKKLLLSDSGFYLCAWSRTQLEAFFGQGTRLTVV.

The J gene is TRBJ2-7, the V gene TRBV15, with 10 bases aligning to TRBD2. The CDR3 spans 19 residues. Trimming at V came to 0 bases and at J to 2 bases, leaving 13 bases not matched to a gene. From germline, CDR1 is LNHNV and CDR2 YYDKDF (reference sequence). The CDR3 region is CATSRERGLAAIGAYEQYF. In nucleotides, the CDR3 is TGTGCCACCAGCAGAGAAAGAGGACTAGCGGCAATAGGTGCCTACGAGCAGTACTTC.

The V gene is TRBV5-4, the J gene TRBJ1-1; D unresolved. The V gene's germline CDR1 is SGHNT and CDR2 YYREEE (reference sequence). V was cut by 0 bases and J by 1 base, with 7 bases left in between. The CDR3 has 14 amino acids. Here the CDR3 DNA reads TGTGCCAGCAGCTTGGCCGCCGAGAACACTGAAGCTTTCTTT. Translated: CASSLAAENTEAFF.

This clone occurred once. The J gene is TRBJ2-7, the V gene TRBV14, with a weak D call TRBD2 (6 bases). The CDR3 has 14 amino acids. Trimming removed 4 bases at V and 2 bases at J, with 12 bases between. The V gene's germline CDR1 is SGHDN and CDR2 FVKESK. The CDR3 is CASSPRDSTYEQYF. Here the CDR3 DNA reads TGTGCCAGCAGCCCACGGGACTCGACCTACGAGCAGTACTTC. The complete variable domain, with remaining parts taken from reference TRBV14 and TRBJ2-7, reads EAGVTQFPSHSVIEKGQTVTLRCDPISGHDNLYWYRRVMGKEIKFLLHFVKESKQDESGMPNNRFLAERTGGTYSTLKVQPAELEDSGVYFCASSPRDSTYEQYFGPGTRLTVT.

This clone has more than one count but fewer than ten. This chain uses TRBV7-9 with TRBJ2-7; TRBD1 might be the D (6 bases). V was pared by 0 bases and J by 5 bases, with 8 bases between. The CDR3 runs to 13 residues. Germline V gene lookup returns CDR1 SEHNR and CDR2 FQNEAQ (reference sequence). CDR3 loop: CASSLAAGDEQYF. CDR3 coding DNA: TGTGCCAGCAGCTTAGCTGCAGGGGACGAGCAGTACTTC.

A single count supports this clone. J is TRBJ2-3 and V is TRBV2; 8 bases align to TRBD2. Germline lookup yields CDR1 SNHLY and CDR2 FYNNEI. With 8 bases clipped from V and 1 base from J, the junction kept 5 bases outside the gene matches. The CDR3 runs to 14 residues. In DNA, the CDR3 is TGTGCCAGCCAGATACTAGCGGGCACAGATACGCAGTATTTT. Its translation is CASQILAGTDTQYF.

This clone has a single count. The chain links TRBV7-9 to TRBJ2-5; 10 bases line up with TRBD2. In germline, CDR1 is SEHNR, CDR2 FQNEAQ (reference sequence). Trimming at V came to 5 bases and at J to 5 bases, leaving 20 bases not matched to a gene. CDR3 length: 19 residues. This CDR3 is CASSLYTPSGRSVRETQYF. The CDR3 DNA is TGTGCCAGCAGCCTATACACTCCTAGCGGGAGATCGGTTCGGGAGACCCAGTACTTC.

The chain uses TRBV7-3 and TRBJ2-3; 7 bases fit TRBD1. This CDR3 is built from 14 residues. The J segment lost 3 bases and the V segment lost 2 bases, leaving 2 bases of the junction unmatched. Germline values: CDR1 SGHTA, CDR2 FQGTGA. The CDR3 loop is CASSLGTATDTQYF. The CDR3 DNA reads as TGTGCCAGCAGCTTAGGGACAGCTACAGATACGCAGTATTTT. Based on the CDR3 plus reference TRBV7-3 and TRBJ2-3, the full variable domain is GAGVSQTPSNKVTEKGKYVELRCDPISGHTALYWYRQSLGQGPEFLIYFQGTGAADDSGLPNDRFFAVRPEGSVSTLKIQRTERGDSAVYLCASSLGTATDTQYFGPGTRLTVL.

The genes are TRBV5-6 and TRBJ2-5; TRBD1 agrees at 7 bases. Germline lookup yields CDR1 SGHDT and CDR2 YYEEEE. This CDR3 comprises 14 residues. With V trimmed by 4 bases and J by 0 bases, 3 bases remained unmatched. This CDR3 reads CASSRGQYQETQYF. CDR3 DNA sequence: TGTGCCAGCAGCAGGGGACAGTACCAAGAGACCCAGTACTTC.

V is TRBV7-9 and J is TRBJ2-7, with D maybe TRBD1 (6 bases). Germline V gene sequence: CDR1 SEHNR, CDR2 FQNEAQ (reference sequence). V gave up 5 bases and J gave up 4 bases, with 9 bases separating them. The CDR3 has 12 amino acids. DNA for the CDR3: TGTGCCAGCAGCACACAGGGTTACGAGCAGTACTTC. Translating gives CASSTQGYEQYF.

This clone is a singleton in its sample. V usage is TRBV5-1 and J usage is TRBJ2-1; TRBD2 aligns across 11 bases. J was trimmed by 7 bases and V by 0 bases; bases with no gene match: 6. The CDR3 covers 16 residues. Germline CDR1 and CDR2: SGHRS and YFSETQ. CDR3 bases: TGCGCCAGCAGCTTGGTACTAGCGGGAGATCGGAATGAGCAGTTCTTC. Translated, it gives CASSLVLAGDRNEQFF.

The DNA of the CDR3 is TGCGCCAGCAGCTTTCTCCCGACTAAGAACACCGGGGAGCTGTTTTTT. Protein sequence: CASSFLPTKNTGELFF. J is TRBJ2-2 and V is TRBV5-1; TRBD2 is a possible D gene (5 bases). There are 16 residues in the CDR3. Trimming pared 2 bases from V and 1 base from J, leaving 12 bases between. CDR1 SGHRS and CDR2 YFSETQ come from the germline V gene.

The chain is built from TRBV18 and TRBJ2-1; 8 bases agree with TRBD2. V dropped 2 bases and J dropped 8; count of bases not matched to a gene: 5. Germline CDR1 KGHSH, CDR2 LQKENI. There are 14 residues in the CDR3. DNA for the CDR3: TGTGCCAGCTCACCATTGGCGGGAGGAGATGAGCAGTTCTTC. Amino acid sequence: CASSPLAGGDEQFF.

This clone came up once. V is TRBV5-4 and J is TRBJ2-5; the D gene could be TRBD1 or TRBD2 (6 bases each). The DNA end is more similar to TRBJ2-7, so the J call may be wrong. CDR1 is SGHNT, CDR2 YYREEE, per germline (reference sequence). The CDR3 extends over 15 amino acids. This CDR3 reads CASSLHREASYEQYF. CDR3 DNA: TGTGCCAGCAGCTTGCACAGGGAGGCGTCGTACGAGCAGTACTTC.

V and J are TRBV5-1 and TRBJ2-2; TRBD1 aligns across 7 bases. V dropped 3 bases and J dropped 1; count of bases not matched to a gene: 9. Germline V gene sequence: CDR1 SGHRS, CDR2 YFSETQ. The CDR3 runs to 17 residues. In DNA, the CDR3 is TGCGCCAGCAGCTCAGATGGGGGACAGCTGAACACCGGGGAGCTGTTTTTT. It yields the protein CASSSDGGQLNTGELFF.

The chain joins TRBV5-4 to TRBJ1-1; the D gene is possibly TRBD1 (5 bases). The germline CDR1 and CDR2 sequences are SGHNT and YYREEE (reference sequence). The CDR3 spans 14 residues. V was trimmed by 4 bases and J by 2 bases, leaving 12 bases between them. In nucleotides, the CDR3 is TGTGCCAGCAGCCGATGGGGGGTCAACACTGAAGCTTTCTTT. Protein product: CASSRWGVNTEAFF.

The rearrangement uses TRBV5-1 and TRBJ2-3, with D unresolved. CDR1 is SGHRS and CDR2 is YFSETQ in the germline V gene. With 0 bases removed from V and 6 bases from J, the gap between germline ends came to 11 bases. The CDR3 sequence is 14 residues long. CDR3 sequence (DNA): TGCGCCAGCAGCTTGGCGGAGTCGGTTGATACGCAGTATTTT. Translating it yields CASSLAESVDTQYF.

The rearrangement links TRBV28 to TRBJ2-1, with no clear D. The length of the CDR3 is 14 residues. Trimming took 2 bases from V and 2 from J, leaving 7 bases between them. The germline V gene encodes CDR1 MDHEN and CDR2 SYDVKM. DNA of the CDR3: TGTGCCAGCAGTTTAGCTAGAACCTACAATGAGCAGTTCTTC. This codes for CASSLARTYNEQFF.

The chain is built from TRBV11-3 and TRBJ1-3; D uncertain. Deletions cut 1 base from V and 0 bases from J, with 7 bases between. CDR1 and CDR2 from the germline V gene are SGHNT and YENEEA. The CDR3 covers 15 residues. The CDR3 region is CASSLGPYSGNTIYF. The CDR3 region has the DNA TGTGCCAGCAGCTTAGGGCCGTACTCTGGAAACACCATATATTTT. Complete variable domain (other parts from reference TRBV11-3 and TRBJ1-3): EAGVVQSPRYKIIEKKQPVAFWCNPISGHNTLYWYLQNLGQGPELLIRYENEEAVDDSQLPKDRFSAERLKGVDSTLKIQPAELGDSAVYLCASSLGPYSGNTIYFGEGSWLTVV.

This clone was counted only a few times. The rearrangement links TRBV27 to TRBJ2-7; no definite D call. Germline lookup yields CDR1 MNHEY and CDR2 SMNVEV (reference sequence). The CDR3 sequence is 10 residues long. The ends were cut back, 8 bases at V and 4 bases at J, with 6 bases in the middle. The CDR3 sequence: CASGRYEQYF. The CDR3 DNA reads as TGTGCCAGCGGTAGGTACGAGCAGTACTTC.

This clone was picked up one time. Here the CDR3 reads CASSTSALFTDTQYF. Here the CDR3 DNA reads TGTGCCAGCAGCACTAGCGCGCTTTTCACAGATACGCAGTATTTT. The chain links TRBV2 to TRBJ2-3; TRBD2 matches at 7 bases. CDR1 SNHLY and CDR2 FYNNEI come from the germline V gene. The CDR3 length is 15 residues. V dropped 6 bases and J dropped 2; count of bases not matched to a gene: 8.